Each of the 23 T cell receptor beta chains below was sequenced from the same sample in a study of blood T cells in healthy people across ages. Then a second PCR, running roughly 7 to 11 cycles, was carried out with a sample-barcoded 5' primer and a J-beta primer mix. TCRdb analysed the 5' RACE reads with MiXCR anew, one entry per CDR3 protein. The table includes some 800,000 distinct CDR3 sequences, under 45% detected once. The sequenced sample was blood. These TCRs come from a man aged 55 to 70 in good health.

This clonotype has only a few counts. CDR3 coding DNA: TGTGCCAGCAGTGATTCCCAGGGTAACAAAAACATTCAGTACTTC. Protein product: CASSDSQGNKNIQYF. This chain joins TRBV2 and TRBJ2-4; D may be TRBD1 (5 bases). The ends were cut back, 3 bases at V and 3 bases at J, with 12 bases in the middle. This CDR3 contains 15 residues. Germline V CDR1 and CDR2: SNHLY, FYNNEI.

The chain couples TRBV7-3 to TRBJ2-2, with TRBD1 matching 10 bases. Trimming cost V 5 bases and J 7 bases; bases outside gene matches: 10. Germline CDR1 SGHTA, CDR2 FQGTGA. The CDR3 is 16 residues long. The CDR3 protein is CASSTRQGAHGGELFF. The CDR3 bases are TGTGCCAGCAGCACCCGACAGGGGGCGCATGGCGGGGAGCTGTTTTTT.

CDR3 sequence: CSVEETGLVNEQFF. The CDR3 nucleotides are TGCAGCGTTGAAGAGACAGGACTAGTCAATGAGCAGTTCTTC. The V gene is TRBV29-1, the J gene TRBJ2-1; possibly TRBD2 for D (7 bases). Between the trimmed V and J ends, which lost 0 bases and 6 bases, there was a span of 12 bases. CDR3 length: 14 residues. CDR1 is SQVTM and CDR2 is ANQGSEA in the germline V gene.

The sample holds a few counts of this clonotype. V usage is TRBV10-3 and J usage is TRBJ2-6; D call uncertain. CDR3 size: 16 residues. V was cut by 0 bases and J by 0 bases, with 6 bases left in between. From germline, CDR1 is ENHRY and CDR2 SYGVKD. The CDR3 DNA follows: TGTGCCATCAGTGAGTCGTGGATCTCTGGGGCCAACGTCCTGACTTTC. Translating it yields CAISESWISGANVLTF.

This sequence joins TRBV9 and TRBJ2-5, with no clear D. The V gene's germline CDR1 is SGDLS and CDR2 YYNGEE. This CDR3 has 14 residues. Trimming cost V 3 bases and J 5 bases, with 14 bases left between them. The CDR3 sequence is CASSEGSPTETQYF. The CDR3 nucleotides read TGTGCCAGCAGCGAGGGTAGCCCCACTGAGACCCAGTACTTC.

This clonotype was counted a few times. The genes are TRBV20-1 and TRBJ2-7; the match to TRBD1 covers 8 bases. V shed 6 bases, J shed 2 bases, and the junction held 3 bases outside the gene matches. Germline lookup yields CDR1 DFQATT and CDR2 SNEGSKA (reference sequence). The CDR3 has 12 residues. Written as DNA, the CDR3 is TGCAGTGCAGAGGGACAGGCCTACGAGCAGTACTTC. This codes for CSAEGQAYEQYF.

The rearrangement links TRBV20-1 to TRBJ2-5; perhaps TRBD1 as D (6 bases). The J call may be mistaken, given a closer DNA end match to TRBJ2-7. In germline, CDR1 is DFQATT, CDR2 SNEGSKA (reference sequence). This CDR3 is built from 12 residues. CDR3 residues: CSALTGWNEQYF. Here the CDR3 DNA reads TGCAGTGCCCTTACAGGGTGGAACGAGCAGTACTTC.

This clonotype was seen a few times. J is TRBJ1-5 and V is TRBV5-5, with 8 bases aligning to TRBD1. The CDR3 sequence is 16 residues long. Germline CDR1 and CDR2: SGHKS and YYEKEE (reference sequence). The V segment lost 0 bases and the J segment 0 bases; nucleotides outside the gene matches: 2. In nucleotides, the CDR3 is TGTGCCAGCAGCTTGGCCGGGACAGGTAGCAATCAGCCCCAGCATTTT. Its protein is CASSLAGTGSNQPQHF.

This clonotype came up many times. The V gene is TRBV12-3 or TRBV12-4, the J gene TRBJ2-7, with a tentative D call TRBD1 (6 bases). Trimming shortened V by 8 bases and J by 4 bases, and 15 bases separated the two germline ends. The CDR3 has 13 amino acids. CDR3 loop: CASSGQSGYEQYF. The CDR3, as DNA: TGTGCCAGCTCCGGACAGTCAGGTTACGAGCAGTACTTC.

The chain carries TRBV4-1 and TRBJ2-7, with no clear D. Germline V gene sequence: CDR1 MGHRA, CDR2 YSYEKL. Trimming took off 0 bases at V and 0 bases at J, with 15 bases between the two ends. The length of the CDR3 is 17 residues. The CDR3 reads CASSQDPRTVSSYEQYF. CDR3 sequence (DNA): TGCGCCAGCAGCCAAGATCCCCGGACGGTGAGCTCCTACGAGCAGTACTTC.

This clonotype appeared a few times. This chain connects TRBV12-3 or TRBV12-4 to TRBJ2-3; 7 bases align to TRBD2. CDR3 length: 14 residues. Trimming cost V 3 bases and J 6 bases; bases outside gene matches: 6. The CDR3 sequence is CASSFGGSGDTQYF. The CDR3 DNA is TGTGCCAGCAGTTTCGGGGGGTCCGGGGATACGCAGTATTTT.

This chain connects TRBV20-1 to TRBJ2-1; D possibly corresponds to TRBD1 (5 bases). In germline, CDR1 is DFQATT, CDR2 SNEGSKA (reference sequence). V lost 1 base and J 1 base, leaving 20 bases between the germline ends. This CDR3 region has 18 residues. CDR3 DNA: TGCAGTGCTAGAGGGGTGGACAACCATTTTCTTTCCTACAATGAGCAGTTCTTC. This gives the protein CSARGVDNHFLSYNEQFF.

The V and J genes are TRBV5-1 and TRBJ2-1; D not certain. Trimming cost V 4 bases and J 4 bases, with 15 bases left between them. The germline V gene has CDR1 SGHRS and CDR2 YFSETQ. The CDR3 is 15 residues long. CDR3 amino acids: CASSDPAWAYNEQFF. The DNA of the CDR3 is TGCGCCAGCAGCGACCCGGCCTGGGCATACAATGAGCAGTTCTTC.

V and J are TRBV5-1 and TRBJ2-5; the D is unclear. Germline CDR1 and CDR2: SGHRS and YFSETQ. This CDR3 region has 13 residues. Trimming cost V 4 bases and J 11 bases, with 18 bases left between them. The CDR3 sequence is CASSLHQAAEQYF. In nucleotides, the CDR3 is TGCGCCAGCAGCCTCCATCAGGCGGCAGAGCAGTACTTC.

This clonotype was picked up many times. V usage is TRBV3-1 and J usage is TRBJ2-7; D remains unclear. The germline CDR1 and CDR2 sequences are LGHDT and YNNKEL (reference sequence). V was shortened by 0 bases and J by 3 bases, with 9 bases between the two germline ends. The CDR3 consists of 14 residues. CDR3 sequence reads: CASSQETGSYEQYF. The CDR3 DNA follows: TGTGCCAGCAGCCAAGAGACGGGCAGCTACGAGCAGTACTTC.

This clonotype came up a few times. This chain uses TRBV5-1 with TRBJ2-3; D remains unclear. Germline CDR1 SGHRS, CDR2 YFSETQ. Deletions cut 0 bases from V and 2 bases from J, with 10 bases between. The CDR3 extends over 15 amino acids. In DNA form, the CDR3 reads TGCGCCAGCAGCTTGGTACGGGTCACCACAGATACGCAGTATTTT. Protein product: CASSLVRVTTDTQYF.

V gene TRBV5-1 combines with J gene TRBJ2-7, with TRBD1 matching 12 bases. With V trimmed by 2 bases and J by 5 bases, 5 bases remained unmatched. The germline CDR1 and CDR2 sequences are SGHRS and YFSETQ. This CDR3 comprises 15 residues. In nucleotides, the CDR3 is TGCGCCAGCAGCTTCACGGGACAGGGGGCCCACGAGCAGTACTTC. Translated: CASSFTGQGAHEQYF.

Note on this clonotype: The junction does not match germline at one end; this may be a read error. CDR3 sequence: CAISESRQGSDEQYF. For the CDR3, the DNA is TGTGCCATCAGTGAGTCGAGACAGGGCTCCGACGAGCAGTACTTC. The chain is built from TRBV10-3 and TRBJ2-7, with 7 bases aligning to TRBD1. The CDR3 is 15 amino acids. Germline assignment: CDR1 ENHRY and CDR2 SYGVKD.

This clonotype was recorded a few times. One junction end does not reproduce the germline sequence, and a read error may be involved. CDR3 residues: CAGSLIGERGYTF. The CDR3 bases are TGTGCCGGCAGTTTAATAGGGGAACGGGGCTACACCTTC. J is TRBJ1-2 and V is TRBV7-9; tentatively, D is TRBD1 (5 bases). CDR1 SEHNR and CDR2 FQNEAQ come from the germline V gene (reference sequence). The CDR3 spans 13 residues.

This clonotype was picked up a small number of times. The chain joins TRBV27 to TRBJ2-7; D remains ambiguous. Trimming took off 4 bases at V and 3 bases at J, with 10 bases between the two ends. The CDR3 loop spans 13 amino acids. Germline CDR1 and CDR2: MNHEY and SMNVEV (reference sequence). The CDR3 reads CASSSSPYYEQYF. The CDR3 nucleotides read TGTGCCAGCAGTTCCTCTCCCTACTACGAGCAGTACTTC.

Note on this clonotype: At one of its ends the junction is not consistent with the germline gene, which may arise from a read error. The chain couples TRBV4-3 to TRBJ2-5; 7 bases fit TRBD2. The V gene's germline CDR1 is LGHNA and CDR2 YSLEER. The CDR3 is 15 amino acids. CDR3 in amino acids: CASSQALAAQVTQYF. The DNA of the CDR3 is TGCGCCAGCAGCCAAGCCCTAGCGGCCCAAGTGACCCAGTACTTC.

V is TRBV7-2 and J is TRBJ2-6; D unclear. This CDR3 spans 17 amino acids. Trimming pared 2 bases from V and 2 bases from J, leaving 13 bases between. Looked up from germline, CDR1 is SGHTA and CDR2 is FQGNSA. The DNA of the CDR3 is TGTGCCAGCAGCTTATTACCGCGCGTCCCTGGGGCCAACGTCCTGACTTTC. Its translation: CASSLLPRVPGANVLTF.

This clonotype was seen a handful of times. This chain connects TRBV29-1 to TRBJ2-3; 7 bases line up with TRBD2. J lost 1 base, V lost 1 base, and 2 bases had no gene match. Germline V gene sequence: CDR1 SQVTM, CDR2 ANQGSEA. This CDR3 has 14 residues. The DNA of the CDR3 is TGCAGCGTTGAAGTTGCGGGGGGCACAGATACGCAGTATTTT. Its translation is CSVEVAGGTDTQYF.